The 32 T cell receptor beta chains presented below share a single source sample, sequenced in a study of blood T cell repertoires in COVID-19 (dated by TCRdb to 2019 to 2021). The library was prepared using the immunoSEQ multiplex PCR assay. TCRdb provides this immuneACCESS table in a form limited to in-frame rearrangements. Some clones are lacking; in checked studies, under half of them reflect an unresolved V gene, and why the rest are absent is not known. This sample is represented by under 150,000 clones; roughly 76% of them were singletons. Jointly, the top ten make up roughly 7.7% of the sample. The sequencing input was peripheral blood. Receptors were obtained from a human donor with acute or convalescent COVID-19. The donor label of this sample is uncertain.

The genes are TRBV6-5 and TRBJ2-1, with D maybe TRBD2 (5 bases). V dropped 5 bases and J dropped 2 bases, with 10 bases sitting between them. Germline loops: CDR1 MNHEY, CDR2 SVGAGI. The CDR3 sequence is 14 residues long. The CDR3 spells CASSPLAAYNEQFF. CDR3 DNA sequence: TGTGCCAGCAGTCCTCTAGCAGCCTACAATGAGCAGTTCTTC.

The chain is built from TRBV11-2 and TRBJ2-1; TRBD2 matches 7 bases. Per the germline V gene, CDR1 is SGHAT and CDR2 is FQNNGV. The length of the CDR3 is 17 residues. With V trimmed by 3 bases and J by 4 bases, 12 bases remained unmatched. The CDR3, as DNA: TGTGCCAGCAGCTTCGTCTGGGGGGGTGGGTTTTACAATGAGCAGTTCTTC. Its protein product is CASSFVWGGGFYNEQFF.

This chain links TRBV10-1 with TRBJ2-1, with D possibly TRBD2 on 6 matching bases. Trimming left V 0 bases short and J 9 bases short, with 15 bases between. This CDR3 has 15 residues. Germline V gene data show CDR1 as WNHNN and CDR2 as SYGVQD (reference sequence). The CDR3 sequence: CASSESEGLGGEQFF. CDR3 coding DNA: TGCGCCAGCAGTGAGTCGGAGGGTCTGGGAGGTGAGCAGTTCTTC.

J is TRBJ2-7 and V is TRBV10-1; 8 bases fit TRBD1. The CDR3 extends over 12 amino acids. CDR1 and CDR2 (germline): WNHNN, SYGVQD (reference sequence). CDR3: CAESAQGVEQYV. As DNA, the CDR3 is TGCGCAGAGTCCGCACAGGGGGTCGAGCAGTACGTC.

The V call is TRBV27, the J call TRBJ2-7, with no clear D. The CDR3 has 15 residues. V gave up 0 bases and J gave up 2 bases, with 11 bases separating them. Germline loops: CDR1 MNHEY, CDR2 SMNVEV (reference sequence). The CDR3 spells CASSLSSVAPYEQYF. CDR3 nucleotide sequence: TGTGCCAGCAGTTTATCAAGCGTCGCGCCCTACGAGCAGTACTTC.

The V gene is TRBV12-3 or TRBV12-4, the J gene TRBJ2-5; 10 nucleotides match TRBD1. Trimming at V came to 5 bases and at J to 5 bases, leaving 2 bases not matched to a gene. This CDR3 is 13 amino acids long. The CDR3: CASSQGQGETQYF. CDR3 nucleotides: TGTGCCAGCAGTCAGGGACAGGGGGAGACCCAGTACTTC.

With regard to this clone: At the DNA level, this CDR3 is encoded by other sequences in the same sample as well. CDR3 coding DNA: TGTGCCAGCAGTTTGACAGGGGGCCAAGAGACCCAGTACTTC. It codes for CASSLTGGQETQYF. The V gene is TRBV7-3, the J gene TRBJ2-5, with 9 nucleotides matching TRBD1. The germline gives CDR1 SGHTA, CDR2 FQGTGA. This CDR3 is built from 14 residues. The J segment lost 1 base and the V segment lost 6 bases, leaving 3 bases of the junction unmatched.

The chain joins TRBV3-1 (or the pseudogene TRBV3-2) to TRBJ2-1; 7 positions agree with TRBD2. This CDR3 has 14 residues. After removal of 1 base from V and 8 bases from J, the junction contained 5 bases not matched to a gene. Germline values: CDR1 LGHDT, CDR2 YNNKEL (reference sequence). The CDR3 here is CASSQVRGLYEQFF. In nucleotides, the CDR3 is TGTGCCAGCAGCCAAGTGCGGGGGTTGTATGAGCAGTTCTTC.

CDR3 sequence reads: CASSVEGDNQPQHF. For the CDR3, the DNA is TGTGCCAGCAGTGTAGAGGGAGATAATCAGCCCCAGCATTTT. The chain combines TRBV2 with TRBJ1-5; D is uncertain. Germline V CDR1 and CDR2: SNHLY, FYNNEI. CDR3 size: 14 residues. Trimming removed 4 bases from V and 4 bases from J, with 11 bases in between.

This clone occurred once. The rearrangement joins TRBV19 to TRBJ2-4; the D gene is possibly TRBD2 (7 bases). From germline, CDR1 is LNHDA and CDR2 SQIVND (reference sequence). V lost 4 bases to trimming and J lost 0 bases, with 10 bases between them. CDR3 length: 15 residues. CDR3 sequence (DNA): TGTGCCAGTAGTAGGGAGGGGGTAGCCAAAAACATTCAGTACTTC. It specifies CASSREGVAKNIQYF.

This clone was seen a handful of times. Here the CDR3 DNA reads TGTGCCAGTAGCCACCGGACACCTAACACTGAAGCTTTCTTT. Encoded protein: CASSHRTPNTEAFF. This chain joins TRBV19 and TRBJ1-1, with D maybe TRBD1 (5 bases). Germline assignment: CDR1 LNHDA and CDR2 SQIVND (reference sequence). This CDR3 spans 14 amino acids. V lost 6 bases and J lost 2, with 13 bases in between.

The chain joins TRBV7-9 to TRBJ2-5, with 7 bases identical to TRBD2. The germline CDR1 and CDR2 sequences are SEHNR and FQNEAQ (reference sequence). With 1 base clipped from V and 5 bases from J, the junction kept 4 bases outside the gene matches. This CDR3 region has 14 residues. CDR3 residues: CASSLETSQETQYF. In nucleotides, the CDR3 is TGTGCCAGCAGCTTAGAGACTAGCCAGGAGACCCAGTACTTC.

This clone was observed a single time. The rearrangement links TRBV6-5 to TRBJ2-5; D possibly corresponds to TRBD2 (5 bases). The CDR3 contains 12 residues. CDR1 is MNHEY and CDR2 is SVGAGI in the germline V gene. V dropped 7 bases and J dropped 3 bases, with 9 bases sitting between them. This chain's CDR3 is CASNSGKETQYF. The CDR3 region has the DNA TGTGCCAGCAACAGCGGTAAAGAGACCCAGTACTTC.

This chain links TRBV3-1 (or the pseudogene TRBV3-2) with TRBJ1-1, with D uncertain. The CDR3 consists of 13 residues. V dropped 2 bases and J dropped 3 bases, with 7 bases sitting between them. Germline loops: CDR1 LGHDT, CDR2 YNNKEL (reference sequence). The CDR3 DNA follows: TGTGCCAGCAGCCAATCCCGGTACACTGAAGCTTTCTTT. Translated, it gives CASSQSRYTEAFF.

The V call is TRBV20-1, the J call TRBJ1-1; unclear D gene. This CDR3 region has 13 residues. The ends were cut back, 3 bases at V and 0 bases at J, with 8 bases in the middle. The germline V gene has CDR1 DFQATT and CDR2 SNEGSKA (reference sequence). The CDR3 DNA reads TGCAGTGCTAGTTCCACTATGAACACTGAAGCTTTCTTT. It specifies CSASSTMNTEAFF.

This clone was picked up a small number of times. The chain links TRBV24-1 to TRBJ1-5; TRBD1 is a possible D gene (6 bases). V was clipped by 5 bases and J by 2 bases, with 12 bases between them. The V gene's germline CDR1 is KGHDR and CDR2 SFDVKD. The CDR3 sequence is 15 residues long. CDR3 region: CATSAGHSGNQPQHF. The CDR3 region has the DNA TGTGCCACCAGTGCGGGACATTCCGGCAATCAGCCCCAGCATTTT.

This clone was detected ten times or more. The sample holds other DNA sequences that translate to the same CDR3. The chain is built from TRBV5-1 and TRBJ2-2; 8 bases map to TRBD1. Looked up from germline, CDR1 is SGHRS and CDR2 is YFSETQ. V trimming: 2 bases; J trimming: 1 base; junction bases outside the gene matches: 1. There are 15 residues in the CDR3. This chain's CDR3 is CASSFGQGNTGELFF. The CDR3 bases are TGCGCCAGCAGCTTCGGACAGGGGAACACCGGGGAGCTGTTTTTT.

The DNA for the CDR3 is TGCGCCAGCAGACCCGGGACAGTAAACACTGAAGCTTTCTTT. Amino acid sequence: CASRPGTVNTEAFF. This chain joins TRBV4-1 and TRBJ1-1; TRBD1 matches at 7 bases. Germline V gene data show CDR1 as MGHRA and CDR2 as YSYEKL. The CDR3 is 14 residues long. The trim removed 6 bases at V and 2 bases at J, leaving 6 bases unmatched.

This clone was observed a single time. The V call is TRBV7-2, the J call TRBJ1-5, with 10 bases lining up with TRBD1. The CDR3 is made up of 15 amino acids. CDR1 is SGHTA and CDR2 is FQGNSA in the germline V gene. Trimming cost V 5 bases and J 2 bases; bases outside gene matches: 3. The CDR3 loop is CASSTTGGGNQPQHF. The CDR3 nucleotides are TGTGCCAGCAGCACGACAGGGGGCGGCAATCAGCCCCAGCATTTT. The whole variable domain, remainder taken from reference TRBV7-2 and TRBJ1-5, is GAGVSQSPSNKVTEKGKDVELRCDPISGHTALYWYRQSLGQGLEFLIYFQGNSAPDKSGLPSDRFSAERTGGSVSTLTIQRTQQEDSAVYLCASSTTGGGNQPQHFGDGTRLSIL.

The J gene is TRBJ2-1, the V gene TRBV19; TRBD2 agrees at 9 bases. Losses at the gene ends were 5 bases for V and 4 bases for J; bases not matched to a gene: 6. The CDR3 spans 15 residues. The germline CDR1 and CDR2 sequences are LNHDA and SQIVND (reference sequence). CDR3 DNA sequence: TGTGCCAGTAGTCTTTCTAGCGGGGCGTACAATGAGCAGTTCTTC. Amino acids: CASSLSSGAYNEQFF.

As DNA, the CDR3 is TGTGCCAGCAGTTTAAAACAGGAATGGGGCGGGGATCAGCCCCAGCATTTT. Protein product: CASSLKQEWGGDQPQHF. V usage is TRBV28 and J usage is TRBJ1-5, with D perhaps matching TRBD1 (5 bases). Looked up from germline, CDR1 is MDHEN and CDR2 is SYDVKM. The length of the CDR3 is 17 residues. Trimming removed 2 bases from V and 5 bases from J, with 19 bases in between.

The chain uses TRBV18 and TRBJ1-4; D ambiguous. Per germline, CDR1 KGHSH and CDR2 LQKENI. Trimming cost V 4 bases and J 0 bases, with 9 bases left between them. CDR3 length equals 15 residues. The CDR3 nucleotides are TGTGCCAGCTCACTGTTCGGGTCAACTAATGAAAAACTGTTTTTT. Its translation is CASSLFGSTNEKLFF.

This chain joins TRBV11-3 and TRBJ2-5, with 11 bases that match TRBD2. J was trimmed by 2 bases and V by 4 bases; bases with no gene match: 9. The germline gives CDR1 SGHNT, CDR2 YENEEA. The CDR3 runs 17 residues. CDR3 bases: TGTGCCAGCAGCTCCACTGGGTCTAGCGGGGGGCAAGAGACCCAGTACTTC. Translating it yields CASSSTGSSGGQETQYF.

V usage is TRBV5-4 and J usage is TRBJ1-1; no definite D call. The CDR3 runs 14 residues. Germline CDR1 SGHNT, CDR2 YYREEE (reference sequence). Trimming shortened V by 2 bases and J by 1 base, and 9 bases separated the two germline ends. CDR3 sequence: CASSFGGSNTEAFF. For the CDR3, the DNA is TGTGCCAGCAGCTTCGGCGGCTCGAACACTGAAGCTTTCTTT.

The V call is TRBV7-6, the J call TRBJ2-7, with D maybe TRBD1 (6 bases). From germline, CDR1 is SGHVS and CDR2 FNYEAQ. This CDR3 has 13 residues. Trimming took 5 bases from V and 6 from J, leaving 14 bases between them. CDR3: CASSPVGAGEQYF. The CDR3 nucleotides read TGTGCCAGCAGCCCCGTGGGGGCGGGCGAGCAGTACTTC.

CDR3 sequence: CAIRREDTQYF. The CDR3 coding sequence is TGTGCCATCCGGAGGGAGGATACGCAGTATTTT. The gene calls are TRBV10-3 and TRBJ2-3; tentatively, D is TRBD2 (6 bases). This CDR3 contains 11 residues. Between the trimmed V and J ends, which lost 8 bases and 6 bases, there was a span of 9 bases. Germline CDR1 and CDR2: ENHRY and SYGVKD.

The chain is built from TRBV6-1 and TRBJ2-5; 7 bases match TRBD2. The CDR3 is made up of 15 amino acids. Losses at the gene ends were 2 bases for V and 4 bases for J; bases not matched to a gene: 7. CDR1 and CDR2 from the germline V gene are MNHNS and SASEGT. CDR3: CASSEHGGGPETQYF. The CDR3 region has the DNA TGTGCCAGCAGTGAACACGGGGGAGGGCCAGAGACCCAGTACTTC.

This chain joins TRBV2 and TRBJ2-7, with D hard to call. Germline lookup yields CDR1 SNHLY and CDR2 FYNNEI. V lost 4 bases and J lost 4, with 2 bases in between. The CDR3 is 10 amino acids. CDR3: CASSAYEQYF. As DNA, the CDR3 is TGTGCCAGCAGTGCTTACGAGCAGTACTTC. The complete variable domain, with remaining parts taken from reference TRBV2 and TRBJ2-7, reads EPEVTQTPSHQVTQMGQEVILRCVPISNHLYFYWYRQILGQKVEFLVSFYNNEISEKSEIFDDQFSVERPDGSNFTLKIRSTKLEDSAMYFCASSAYEQYFGPGTRLTVT.

The chain couples TRBV5-4 to TRBJ2-5; TRBD2 matches at 16 bases. V shed 4 bases and J 5 bases; nucleotides not matched to a gene: 8. The germline CDR1 and CDR2 sequences are SGHNT and YYREEE (reference sequence). This CDR3 comprises 17 residues. CDR3 sequence reads: CASSPGTSGGARETQYF. For the CDR3, the DNA is TGTGCCAGCAGCCCCGGGACTAGCGGGGGGGCTAGGGAGACCCAGTACTTC.

The gene calls are TRBV11-2 and TRBJ2-7; 12 bases map to TRBD1. CDR3 length: 17 amino acids. Germline values: CDR1 SGHAT, CDR2 FQNNGV. The V gene end was trimmed by 3 bases and the J gene end by 7 bases; junction bases not matched to a gene: 13. This CDR3 is CASSFALPGQGAGEQYF. Written as DNA, the CDR3 is TGTGCCAGCAGCTTCGCCCTTCCGGGACAGGGGGCGGGAGAGCAGTACTTC.

The genes are TRBV3-1 (or the pseudogene TRBV3-2) and TRBJ1-1, with 8 bases lining up with TRBD1. The CDR3 is 14 residues long. The junction had 4 bases not matched to a gene; V was cut back by 6 bases and J by 1 base. Per germline, CDR1 LGHDT and CDR2 YNNKEL (reference sequence). CDR3 region: CASRDRAPNTEAFF. The CDR3 DNA sequence: TGTGCCAGCAGGGACAGGGCCCCGAACACTGAAGCTTTCTTT.

V gene TRBV7-9 combines with J gene TRBJ1-5; D is possibly TRBD1 (6 bases). The CDR3 is 13 residues long. The V end was cut by 5 bases, the J end by 7 bases, with 12 bases between. The V gene's germline CDR1 is SEHNR and CDR2 FQNEAQ (reference sequence). The CDR3 sequence is CASSPDRSQPQHF. CDR3 nucleotides: TGTGCCAGCAGCCCCGACAGGTCCCAGCCCCAGCATTTT.